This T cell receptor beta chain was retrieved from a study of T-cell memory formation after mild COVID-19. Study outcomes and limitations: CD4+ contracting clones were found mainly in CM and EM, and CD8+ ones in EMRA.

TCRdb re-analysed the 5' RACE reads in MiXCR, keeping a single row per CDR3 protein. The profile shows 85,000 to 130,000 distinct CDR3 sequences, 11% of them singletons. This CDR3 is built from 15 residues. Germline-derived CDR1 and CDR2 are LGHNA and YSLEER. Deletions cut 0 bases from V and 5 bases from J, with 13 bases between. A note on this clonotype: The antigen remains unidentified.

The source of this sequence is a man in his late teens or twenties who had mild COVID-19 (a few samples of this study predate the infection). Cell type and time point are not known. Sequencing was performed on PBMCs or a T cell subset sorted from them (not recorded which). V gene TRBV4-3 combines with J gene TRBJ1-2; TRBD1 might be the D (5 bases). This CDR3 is CASSQDRGSFYGYTF. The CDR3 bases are TGCGCCAGCAGCCAAGATCGGGGGAGCTTTTATGGCTACACCTTC.